The sequence of this T cell receptor beta chain was determined in a study of blood T cells in healthy people across ages. CDR3 length: 15 amino acids. The germline V gene has CDR1 DFQATT and CDR2 SNEGSKA (reference sequence). V lost 2 bases and J lost 0; bases outside the gene matches: 6. With regard to this clonotype: The antigen remains undetermined. Just one base apart from a much larger clone, this may be a read error.

Each sample provided at least 5 micrograms of extracted total RNA. Primers used in a second PCR of roughly 6 to 11 cycles were a sample-barcoded 5' primer and a J-beta primer mix. TCRdb fed the 5' RACE reads into MiXCR, producing one record per CDR3 protein. Among about 730,000 distinct CDR3 sequences listed, more than 40% were seen once. Study-wide points: Age showed a roughly linear inverse relationship with TCR beta diversity per million T cells.

Specimen: blood. The TCR comes from an older woman in good health. The chain employs TRBV20-1 and TRBJ2-7, with 8 bases aligning to TRBD1. The CDR3 reads CSARQTGDASYEQYF. The CDR3 coding sequence is TGCAGTGCTAGACAGACAGGGGACGCCTCCTACGAGCAGTACTTC.